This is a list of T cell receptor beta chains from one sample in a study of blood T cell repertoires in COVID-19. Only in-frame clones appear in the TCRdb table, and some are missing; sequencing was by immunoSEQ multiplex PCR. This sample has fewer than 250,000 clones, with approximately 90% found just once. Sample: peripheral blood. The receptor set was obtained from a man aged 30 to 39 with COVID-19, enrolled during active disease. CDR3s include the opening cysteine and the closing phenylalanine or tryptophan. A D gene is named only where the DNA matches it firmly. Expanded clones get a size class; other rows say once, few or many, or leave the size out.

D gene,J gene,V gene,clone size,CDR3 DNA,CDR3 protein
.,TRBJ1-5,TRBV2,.,TGTGCCAGCAGTGAACTGAGCATTAGCAATCAGCCCCAGCATTTT,CASSELSISNQPQHF
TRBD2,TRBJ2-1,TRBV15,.,TGTGCCACCAGCAGAGATGGCGGGAGTTTCAATGAGCAGTTCTTC,CATSRDGGSFNEQFF
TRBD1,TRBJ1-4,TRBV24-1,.,TGTGCCACCAGTGATGGGACAGCAACTAATGAAAAACTGTTTTTT,CATSDGTATNEKLFF
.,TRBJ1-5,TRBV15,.,TGTGCCACCAGCAGAGATCCAGGGCCTTATCAGCCCCAGCATTTT,CATSRDPGPYQPQHF
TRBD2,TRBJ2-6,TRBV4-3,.,TGCGCCAGCAGCCAAGATACTAGCGGGAGTGGGGCCAACGTCCTGACTTTC,CASSQDTSGSGANVLTF
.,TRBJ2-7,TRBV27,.,TGTGCCAGCAGTACCACCCTGCAGGGAAACGAGCAGTACTTC,CASSTTLQGNEQYF
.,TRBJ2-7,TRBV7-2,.,TGTGCCAGCAGCGTAGGAGCGGTTAGGAGCTCCTACGAGCAGTACTTC,CASSVGAVRSSYEQYF
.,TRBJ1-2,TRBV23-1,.,TGCGCCAGCAGTCAACTCGGACAGTCTAACTATGGCTACACCTTC,CASSQLGQSNYGYTF
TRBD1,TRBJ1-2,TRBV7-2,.,TGTGCCAGCAGGATAGGACAGGGAGGCTACACCTTC,CASRIGQGGYTF
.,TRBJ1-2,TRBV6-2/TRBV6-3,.,TGTGCCAGCAGTATTGGGGGGATCTATGGCTACACCTTC,CASSIGGIYGYTF
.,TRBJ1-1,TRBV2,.,TGTGCCAGCAGCGTACAGGGAAGGGGGACTGAAGCTTTCTTT,CASSVQGRGTEAFF
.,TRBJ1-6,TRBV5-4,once,TGTGCCAGCAGCTTGGATCTCCAGGGGAATTCACCCCTCCACTTT,CASSLDLQGNSPLHF
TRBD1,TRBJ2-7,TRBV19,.,TGTGCCAGTACCCCGGACAGGGTAAGCGAGCAGTACTTC,CASTPDRVSEQYF
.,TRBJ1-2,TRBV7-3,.,TGTGCCAGCAGCTTAACAGGGGCAAGGGACTATGGCTACACCTTC,CASSLTGARDYGYTF
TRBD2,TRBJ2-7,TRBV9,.,TGTGCCAGCAGCCCCGGGACTAGCGGGAGAAATAACGAGCAGTACTTC,CASSPGTSGRNNEQYF
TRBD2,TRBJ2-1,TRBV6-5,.,TGTGCCAGCAGAATTCTAGCGGGGGACTACAATGAGCAGTTCTTC,CASRILAGDYNEQFF
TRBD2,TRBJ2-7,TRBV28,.,TGTGCCAGCAGTGGGGGACTAGCGGACGCCTACGAGCAGTACTTC,CASSGGLADAYEQYF
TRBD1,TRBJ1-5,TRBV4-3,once,TGCGCCAGCAGCCAATACAGGGGTAGCAATCAGCCCCAGCATTTT,CASSQYRGSNQPQHF
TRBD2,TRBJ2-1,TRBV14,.,TGTGCCAGCAGCCCCCAGACCGGGACTAGCGGGGGGGCCGGATTCTTC,CASSPQTGTSGGAGFF
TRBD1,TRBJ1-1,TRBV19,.,TGTGCCAGTAGTATAGGTGGGGGACAGGCGATGAACACTGAAGCTTTCTTT,CASSIGGGQAMNTEAFF
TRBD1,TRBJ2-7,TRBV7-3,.,TGTGCCAGCAGCCCGGGACAGGGTTTCTACGAGCAGTACTTC,CASSPGQGFYEQYF
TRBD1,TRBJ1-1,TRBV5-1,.,TGCGCCAGCAGCTCGAGGGGGCGGATGAACACTGAAGCTTTCTTT,CASSSRGRMNTEAFF
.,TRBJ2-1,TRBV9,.,TGTGCCAGCAGCACAGACCTCCCGGATGAGCAGTTCTTC,CASSTDLPDEQFF
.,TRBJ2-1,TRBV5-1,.,TGCGCCAGCAGCTTGTTACAGGGGAGGAATGAGCAGTTCTTC,CASSLLQGRNEQFF
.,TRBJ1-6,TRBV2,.,TGTGCCAGCAGTGAAAATCGGATGGAGAATTCACCCCTCCACTTT,CASSENRMENSPLHF
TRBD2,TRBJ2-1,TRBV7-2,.,TGTGCCAGCAGCTTACAGGCTAGCGGGAGGGGGGGCAATGAGCAGTTCTTC,CASSLQASGRGGNEQFF
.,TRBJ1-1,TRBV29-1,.,TGCAGCGTAGAGACAGGTACAAAGTTCGACGCTTTCTTT,CSVETGTKFDAFF
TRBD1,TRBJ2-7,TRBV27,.,TGTGCCAGCAGCTCACCGGGACAGGGGCCGAGCTCCTACGAGCAGTACTTC,CASSSPGQGPSSYEQYF
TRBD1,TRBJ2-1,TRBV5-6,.,TGTGCCAGCAGCTTGTGGGACAGAAATTTCAATGAGCAGTTCTTC,CASSLWDRNFNEQFF
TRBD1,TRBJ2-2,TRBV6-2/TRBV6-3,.,TGTGCCAGCAGTCCCCCGGGACAGACCAACACCGGGGAGCTGTTTTTT,CASSPPGQTNTGELFF
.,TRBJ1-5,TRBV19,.,TGTGCCAGTACTCCAGGGCGAGATGGACCCCAGCATTTT,CASTPGRDGPQHF
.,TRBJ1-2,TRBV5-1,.,TGCGCCAGCAGCTTGGTGGGGGGAGACCCTTATGGCTACACCTTC,CASSLVGGDPYGYTF
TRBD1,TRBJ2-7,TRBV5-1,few,TGCGCCAGCCCCGGGACAGGGGGGGACTACGAGCAGTACTTC,CASPGTGGDYEQYF
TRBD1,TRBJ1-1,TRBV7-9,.,TGTGCCAGCAGCCGAACAGGGGGCGGGATGGGTACTGAAGCTTTCTTT,CASSRTGGGMGTEAFF
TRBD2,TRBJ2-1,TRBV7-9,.,TGTGCCAGCAGCTTAGTAGGGGTCAGCGGGAGCTCCTACAATGAGCAGTTCTTC,CASSLVGVSGSSYNEQFF
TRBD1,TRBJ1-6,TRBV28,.,TGTGCCAGCAGCCGCGGACAGGGGAGTAATTCACCCCTCCACTTT,CASSRGQGSNSPLHF
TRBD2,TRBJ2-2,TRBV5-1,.,TGCGCCAGCAGCTGGGTGAAGGGACTAGCGGATACGAACACCGGGGAGCTGTTTTTT,CASSWVKGLADTNTGELFF
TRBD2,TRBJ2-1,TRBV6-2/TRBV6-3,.,TGTGCCAGCAGTTACCCGAAGGCGAGACTAGCGGGCCACAGCTCCTACAATGAGCAGTTCTTC,CASSYPKARLAGHSSYNEQFF
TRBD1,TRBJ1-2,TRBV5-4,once,TGTGCCAGCAGCTGGGACAGGGGACCACCTATTTATGGCTACACCTTC,CASSWDRGPPIYGYTF